This T cell receptor beta chain was sequenced for a study of T cell clonality in common variable immunodeficiency. Overall study findings and caveats: Shared TCRbeta clones were fewer between CVID subjects than controls.

This clone has ten or more counts. Its cognate antigen is unknown. Read coverage stops 3 residues before the CDR3 terminus; the germline J gene supplies the remainder. Both groups were predominantly of Caucasian heritage. The CDR3 is made up of 15 amino acids. V was pared by 3 bases and J by 4 bases, with 16 bases between. Per the germline V gene, CDR1 is LNHDA and CDR2 is SQIVND (reference sequence). The assay was immunoSEQ multiplex PCR, and TCRdb's table has in-frame clones only and misses some. The table lists 42,000 or so clones, with no singletons. The material sequenced was peripheral blood mononuclear cells. The chain combines TRBV19 with TRBJ2-7; TRBD2 might be the D (7 bases). This clonotype was sampled from a person aged 18 to 70 in good health. CDR3 sequence: CASSILAGAEYEQYF. Incomplete CDR3 DNA: TGTGCCAGTAGTATCTTGGCGGGGGCGGAGTACGAG.